The 21 T cell receptor beta chains listed next were all sequenced from one sample in a study of cytomegalovirus exposure and HLA in healthy donors (dated by TCRdb to 2016 to 2017). The library was generated by the immunoSEQ multiplex PCR assay. The multiplex PCR relied on a mix of 60 forward primers for TCR Vbeta segments and 13 reverse primers for TCR Jbeta segments. The clones in this table, taken by TCRdb from immuneACCESS, are in-frame only. Not every clone is retained; where verified, under half of the shortfall comes from an unresolved V gene, and the cause of the rest is unknown. The sample yields about 150,000 clones; over 65% were counted once. 4% of the sample is held by the ten biggest clonotypes. The sample consisted of PBMCs. Receptor source: a middle-aged woman in good health and CMV-seronegative.

The chain joins TRBV30 to TRBJ2-1; D perhaps matches TRBD2 (5 bases). The V end lost 5 bases, the J end lost 3 bases, and 17 bases lay between the germline ends. Germline assignment: CDR1 GTSNPN and CDR2 SVGIG (reference sequence). The CDR3 is 15 residues long. CDR3 sequence: CAWAPLRTYYNEQFF. The DNA for the CDR3 is TGTGCCTGGGCACCCCTCAGGACTTACTACAATGAGCAGTTCTTC.

The V call is TRBV2, the J call TRBJ2-7; D remains unclear. Germline V CDR1 and CDR2: SNHLY, FYNNEI. The V gene lost 3 bases and the J gene lost 0 bases, with 9 bases spanning the gap. The CDR3 consists of 14 residues. The CDR3 coding sequence is TGTGCCAGCAGTGACAGGCCTTACTCCTACGAGCAGTACTTC. Protein sequence: CASSDRPYSYEQYF.

The J gene is TRBJ1-2, the V gene TRBV5-6, with 7 bases fitting TRBD1. The J segment lost 4 bases and the V segment lost 0 bases, leaving 12 bases of the junction unmatched. Germline V gene sequence: CDR1 SGHDT, CDR2 YYEEEE. The length of the CDR3 is 17 residues. The CDR3 bases are TGTGCCAGCAGCTTGGGGAGCCGACAGGGTGTACGCTATGGCTACACCTTC. This translates into CASSLGSRQGVRYGYTF.

The V call is TRBV5-1, the J call TRBJ2-7, with TRBD1 identical over 8 bases. Germline lookup yields CDR1 SGHRS and CDR2 YFSETQ. The CDR3 loop spans 14 amino acids. V lost 9 bases, J lost 0 bases, and 8 bases stayed unmatched. The CDR3 protein is CATSTGASSYEQYF. The CDR3 coding sequence is TGCGCCACCTCGACAGGGGCCAGCTCCTACGAGCAGTACTTC. Full variable domain (remainder filled in from reference TRBV5-1 and TRBJ2-7): KAGVTQTPRYLIKTRGQQVTLSCSPISGHRSVSWYQQTPGQGLQFLFEYFSETQRNKGNFPGRFSGRQFSNSRSEMNVSTLELGDSALYLCATSTGASSYEQYFGPGTRLTVT.

This clone came up a few times. The chain employs TRBV6-5 and TRBJ1-1; TRBD1 matches 8 bases. The trim removed 4 bases at V and 4 bases at J, leaving 2 bases unmatched. Germline V gene lookup returns CDR1 MNHEY and CDR2 SVGAGI. The CDR3 has 13 amino acids. The CDR3 spells CASSSDRGTEAFF. In DNA form, the CDR3 reads TGTGCCAGCAGTTCAGACAGGGGCACTGAAGCTTTCTTT.

The rearrangement joins TRBV7-9 to TRBJ1-1; D is possibly TRBD1 (5 bases). There are 10 residues in the CDR3. Trimming removed 8 bases at V and 10 bases at J, with 11 bases between. CDR1 and CDR2 (germline): SEHNR, FQNEAQ (reference sequence). The CDR3 DNA reads as TGTGCCAGCGGAGGGACTTCAGCTTTCTTT. Translated, it gives CASGGTSAFF.

J is TRBJ1-1 and V is TRBV2; D is perhaps TRBD1 (5 bases). Germline values: CDR1 SNHLY, CDR2 FYNNEI. CDR3 size: 12 residues. Trimming took off 3 bases at V and 6 bases at J, with 8 bases between the two ends. The CDR3 loop reads CASSEGGPEAFF. DNA of the CDR3: TGTGCCAGCAGTGAGGGGGGTCCTGAAGCTTTCTTT.

This clone has more than one count but fewer than ten. The chain joins TRBV30 to TRBJ2-7; D gene uncertain. Trimming removed 0 bases at V and 4 bases at J, with 13 bases between. CDR3 length: 14 residues. Germline V CDR1 and CDR2: GTSNPN, SVGIG (reference sequence). The CDR3 bases are TGTGCCTGGAGTGTTCGCGGCTCCAGATACGAGCAGTACTTC. Its protein is CAWSVRGSRYEQYF.

V is TRBV6-6 and J is TRBJ2-7; tentatively, D is TRBD1 (6 bases). CDR1 MNHNY and CDR2 SVGAGI come from the germline V gene (reference sequence). The CDR3 spans 14 residues. Trimming cost V 5 bases and J 4 bases, with 15 bases left between them. CDR3 region: CASSQQGDGYEQYF. DNA for the CDR3: TGTGCCAGCAGTCAACAGGGAGACGGATACGAGCAGTACTTC.

The chain recombines TRBV15 with TRBJ1-2, with D maybe TRBD1 (6 bases). Trimming stripped 0 bases from V and 4 bases from J, with 9 bases between. The CDR3 is 14 amino acids. In germline, CDR1 is LNHNV, CDR2 YYDKDF (reference sequence). The CDR3 sequence: CATSRDPTGYGYTF. In DNA, the CDR3 is TGTGCCACCAGCAGAGATCCGACAGGCTATGGCTACACCTTC. The complete variable domain, with remaining parts taken from reference TRBV15 and TRBJ1-2, reads DAMVIQNPRYQVTQFGKPVTLSCSQTLNHNVMYWYQQKSSQAPKLLFHYYDKDFNNEADTPDNFQSRRPNTSFCFLDIRSPGLGDTAMYLCATSRDPTGYGYTFGSGTRLTVV.

The chain carries TRBV7-9 and TRBJ2-7, with 9 nucleotides matching TRBD1. The CDR3 is 15 amino acids. V trimming: 5 bases; J trimming: 5 bases; junction bases outside the gene matches: 10. Looked up from germline, CDR1 is SEHNR and CDR2 is FQNEAQ (reference sequence). CDR3 protein: CASSQGGQGSHEQYF. The CDR3 bases are TGTGCCAGCAGCCAGGGGGGACAGGGTTCCCACGAGCAGTACTTC.

The V call is TRBV4-2, the J call TRBJ2-1, with 14 nucleotides matching TRBD2. CDR3 length: 18 amino acids. Germline CDR1 and CDR2: LGHNA and YNFKEQ. With 0 bases clipped from V and 6 bases from J, the junction kept 7 bases outside the gene matches. The CDR3, as DNA: TGTGCCAGCAGCCAAGAGTTCCGGGGACTAGCGGGAGTCAATGAGCAGTTCTTC. This encodes CASSQEFRGLAGVNEQFF.

This clone occurred once. The V call is TRBV6-5, the J call TRBJ2-7; D perhaps matches TRBD2 (5 bases). The V gene's germline CDR1 is MNHEY and CDR2 SVGAGI. Trimming removed 6 bases from V and 4 bases from J, with 10 bases in between. The CDR3 is made up of 12 amino acids. The chain's CDR3 is CASRRALYEQYF. As DNA, the CDR3 is TGTGCCAGCAGGCGGGCCTTATACGAGCAGTACTTC.

V gene TRBV11-2 combines with J gene TRBJ2-7, with 10 bases matching TRBD2. The germline V gene encodes CDR1 SGHAT and CDR2 FQNNGV. This CDR3 is built from 15 residues. Trimming cost V 5 bases and J 1 base; bases outside gene matches: 5. CDR3 sequence (DNA): TGTGCCAGCAGCCTCGGGACTAGCGTTTCCTACGAGCAGTACTTC. Translation gives CASSLGTSVSYEQYF.

The chain is built from TRBV9 and TRBJ1-1; 9 nucleotides line up with TRBD1. The CDR3 spans 13 residues. Germline values: CDR1 SGDLS, CDR2 YYNGEE. V was pared by 1 base and J by 10 bases, with 5 bases of the junction left unmatched. This CDR3 reads CASSVRTGDGAFF. As DNA, the CDR3 is TGTGCCAGCAGCGTAAGGACAGGGGATGGAGCTTTCTTT.

This clone showed up just a few times. The rearrangement uses TRBV6-1 and TRBJ1-1; TRBD1 matches 8 bases. Germline trimming cut 6 bases from V and 6 bases from J; bases unmatched to any gene: 9. There are 14 residues in the CDR3. Germline V gene sequence: CDR1 MNHNS, CDR2 SASEGT. CDR3 DNA: TGTGCCAGCAGCCCGGACAGGGTGTGGGCTGAAGCTTTCTTT. Amino acid sequence: CASSPDRVWAEAFF.

The chain recombines TRBV2 with TRBJ2-1, with 12 positions matching TRBD1. CDR3 length equals 18 residues. V shed 7 bases, J shed 0 bases, and the junction held 10 bases outside the gene matches. In germline, CDR1 is SNHLY, CDR2 FYNNEI. CDR3 nucleotides: TGTGCCAGCACCCTCCGGGACAGGGGGCTACGCTCCTACAATGAGCAGTTCTTC. It specifies CASTLRDRGLRSYNEQFF.

The rearrangement uses TRBV9 and TRBJ1-2; a weak D match, TRBD1 (5 bases). Germline V gene lookup returns CDR1 SGDLS and CDR2 YYNGEE. The CDR3 extends over 14 amino acids. The V end was cut by 2 bases, the J end by 3 bases, with 11 bases between. This CDR3 reads CASSVGSGDYGYTF. CDR3 nucleotide sequence: TGTGCCAGCAGCGTGGGCTCGGGGGACTATGGCTACACCTTC.

CDR3 DNA sequence: TGTGCCAGCCTGGGGGGGGACACTGAAGCTTTCTTT. The encoded protein is CASLGGDTEAFF. The chain couples TRBV4-2 to TRBJ1-1, with D possibly matching TRBD1 (5 bases). Trimming stripped 8 bases from V and 3 bases from J, with 10 bases between. The CDR3 contains 12 residues. Germline CDR1 reads LGHNA; CDR2 reads YNFKEQ.

V is TRBV30 and J is TRBJ1-1; tentative D call: TRBD1 (6 bases). Germline V gene lookup returns CDR1 GTSNPN and CDR2 SVGIG (reference sequence). The V and J ends lost 0 bases and 4 bases respectively, with 15 bases between them. The CDR3 is made up of 15 amino acids. The CDR3 DNA reads TGTGCCTGGAGTGTACGGGGGGCTGGGGGCACTGAAGCTTTCTTT. Its protein is CAWSVRGAGGTEAFF.

In this sample, this clone turned up once. The chain has TRBV13 and TRBJ2-7, with 11 nucleotides matching TRBD2. CDR1 PRHDT and CDR2 FYEKMQ come from the germline V gene (reference sequence). This CDR3 spans 18 amino acids. V gave up 5 bases and J gave up 0 bases; unmatched junction bases: 12. Written as DNA, the CDR3 is TGTGCCAGCAGCGAGGGACTAGCGGAATCGGTCGGCTCCTACGAGCAGTACTTC. Translated: CASSEGLAESVGSYEQYF.